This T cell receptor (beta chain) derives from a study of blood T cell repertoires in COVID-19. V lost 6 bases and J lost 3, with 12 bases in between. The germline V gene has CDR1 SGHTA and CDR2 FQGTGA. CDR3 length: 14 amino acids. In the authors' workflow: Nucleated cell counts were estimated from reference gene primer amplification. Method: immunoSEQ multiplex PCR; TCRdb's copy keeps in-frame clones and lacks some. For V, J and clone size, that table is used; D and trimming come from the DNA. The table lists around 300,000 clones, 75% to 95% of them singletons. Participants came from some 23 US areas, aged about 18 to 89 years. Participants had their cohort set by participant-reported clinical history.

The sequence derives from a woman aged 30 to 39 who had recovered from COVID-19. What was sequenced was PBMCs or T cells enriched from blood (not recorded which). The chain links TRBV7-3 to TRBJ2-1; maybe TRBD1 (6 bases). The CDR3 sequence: CASSLQGNYNEQFF. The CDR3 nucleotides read TGTGCCAGCAGTTTACAGGGAAACTACAATGAGCAGTTCTTC.